These 19 T cell receptor beta chains were all obtained from the same sample, sequenced in a study of response to subunit inactivated influenza vaccine. Each CDR3 protein is one row after TCRdb ran MiXCR on the RT-PCR reads. The sample contains more than 250,000 distinct CDR3 sequences, roughly 22% of which appear only once. The starting material was PBMCs from blood, obtained less than 22 months after vaccination. The receptors stem from a man in his fifties or sixties who received an inactivated influenza vaccine.

This clonotype has more than one count but fewer than ten. This sequence joins TRBV3-1 and TRBJ2-1; D is unresolved. V was pared by 3 bases and J by 9 bases, with 15 bases between. Germline V CDR1 and CDR2: LGHDT, YNNKEL (reference sequence). The CDR3 is made up of 14 amino acids. CDR3 nucleotides: TGTGCCAGCAGCCAGGATCTAGATTTGAGTGAGCAGTTCTTC. As protein: CASSQDLDLSEQFF.

This clonotype has a count of ten or more. The chain is built from TRBV21-1 and TRBJ1-1; the table's D call of TRBD1 was not tested on the DNA. TRBV21-1 is a documented pseudogene. The CDR3 has 14 residues. In DNA, the CDR3 is TGTGCCAGCAGCCCAACGGGACAAAACACTGAAGCTTTCTTT. Translation: CASSPTGQNTEAFF.

This clonotype has more than one count but fewer than ten. J is TRBJ1-1 and V is TRBV14, with TRBD1 identical over 9 bases. Trimming took 4 bases from V and 12 from J; bases not matched to a gene: 9. Looked up from germline, CDR1 is SGHDN and CDR2 is FVKESK. The CDR3 is 13 residues long. The CDR3 here is CASSRDRAGKTFF. CDR3 DNA: TGTGCCAGCAGCCGGGACAGGGCCGGGAAGACTTTCTTT.

In its sample, this clonotype was seen once. The chain recombines TRBV11-3 with TRBJ2-7; D remains unclear. Per germline, CDR1 SGHNT and CDR2 YENEEA. Trimming pared 3 bases from V and 3 bases from J, leaving 9 bases between. This CDR3 contains 13 residues. CDR3 DNA: TGTGCCAGCAGCTTTGGACCGAACTACGAGCAGTACTTC. Amino acids: CASSFGPNYEQYF.

This clonotype showed up just a few times. The chain carries TRBV7-9 and TRBJ2-1; D is uncertain. Germline V gives CDR1 SEHNR, CDR2 FQNEAQ (reference sequence). The CDR3 is 13 amino acids. Trimming cost V 5 bases and J 7 bases, with 12 bases left between them. The CDR3: CASSLKDGNEQFF. In DNA form, the CDR3 reads TGTGCCAGCAGCCTAAAGGACGGAAATGAGCAGTTCTTC.

V is TRBV9 and J is TRBJ1-2; the D gene is possibly TRBD1 (6 bases). The V end lost 0 bases, the J end lost 5 bases, and 11 bases lay between the germline ends. CDR1 SGDLS and CDR2 YYNGEE come from the germline V gene. This CDR3 contains 14 residues. CDR3: CASSVEGHNYGYTF. The CDR3 DNA reads as TGTGCCAGCAGCGTAGAGGGACACAATTATGGCTACACCTTC.

The chain is built from TRBV20-1 and TRBJ1-2, with 9 bases fitting TRBD1. Germline assignment: CDR1 DFQATT and CDR2 SNEGSKA (reference sequence). This CDR3 is built from 17 residues. The V and J ends lost 3 bases and 3 bases, in that order; junction bases with no gene match: 14. CDR3 region: CSASDSGRRTGDYGYTF. The CDR3 DNA reads TGCAGTGCTAGTGACAGCGGGCGACGGACAGGGGACTATGGCTACACCTTC.

The J gene is TRBJ2-6, the V gene TRBV19; 10 nucleotides agree with TRBD1. Germline loops: CDR1 LNHDA, CDR2 SQIVND (reference sequence). CDR3 length equals 16 residues. Trimming at V came to 7 bases and at J to 4 bases, leaving 7 bases not matched to a gene. This CDR3 is CASTRQGASGANVLTF. The CDR3 region has the DNA TGTGCCAGTACCCGACAGGGGGCAAGCGGGGCCAACGTCCTGACTTTC.

The chain couples TRBV6-1 to TRBJ2-3; D is possibly TRBD1 (6 bases). Germline CDR1 is MNHNS and CDR2 is SASEGT. This CDR3 spans 14 amino acids. Trimming shortened V by 5 bases and J by 2 bases, and 11 bases separated the two germline ends. CDR3 loop: CASSPGQHTDTQYF. The CDR3 DNA is TGTGCCAGCAGTCCCGGACAGCACACAGATACGCAGTATTTT.

The chain employs TRBV6-1 and TRBJ2-3; the D is unclear. With 10 bases removed from V and 1 base from J, the gap between germline ends came to 18 bases. Germline V CDR1 and CDR2: MNHNS, SASEGT. The CDR3 is 15 residues long. The CDR3 sequence is CATRRPVDGTDTQYF. The CDR3 nucleotides are TGTGCCACCCGACGTCCGGTTGACGGCACAGATACGCAGTATTTT.

This clonotype was seen a handful of times. The chain links TRBV7-9 to TRBJ2-7; the D is unclear. From germline, CDR1 is SEHNR and CDR2 FQNEAQ (reference sequence). The germline V and J ends were trimmed by 2 bases and 2 bases, with 7 bases remaining between them. There are 13 residues in the CDR3. CDR3 amino acids: CASSLNSPYEQYF. In DNA, the CDR3 is TGTGCCAGCAGCTTAAACAGTCCCTACGAGCAGTACTTC.

This clonotype turned up a few times. The chain carries TRBV6-5 and TRBJ2-7, with D unresolved. This CDR3 is built from 14 residues. CDR1 and CDR2 (germline): MNHEY, SVGAGI. Trimming pared 0 bases from V and 3 bases from J, leaving 9 bases between. The chain's CDR3 is CASSYSVGYYEQYF. CDR3 nucleotides: TGTGCCAGCAGTTACTCGGTCGGCTACTACGAGCAGTACTTC.

This clonotype appeared many times. This rearrangement joins TRBV29-1 to TRBJ1-1, with D unresolved. This CDR3 region has 13 residues. V was clipped by 5 bases and J by 4 bases, with 14 bases between them. Germline CDR1 reads SQVTM; CDR2 reads ANQGSEA. The CDR3 reads CSVRPNSGTEAFF. The CDR3 bases are TGCAGCGTTCGTCCAAACTCGGGCACTGAAGCTTTCTTT.

This chain links TRBV6-5 with TRBJ2-7; weak D call: TRBD1 (6 bases). Germline V CDR1 and CDR2: MNHEY, SVGAGI. The CDR3 contains 12 residues. V was clipped by 10 bases and J by 1 base, with 11 bases between them. CDR3 loop: CATRDISYEQYF. CDR3 bases: TGTGCCACCCGGGACATTTCCTACGAGCAGTACTTC.

V gene TRBV6-5 combines with J gene TRBJ1-6; TRBD1 might be the D (5 bases). Trimming cost V 0 bases and J 6 bases, with 9 bases left between them. The CDR3 is 15 residues long. Looked up from germline, CDR1 is MNHEY and CDR2 is SVGAGI. CDR3 sequence: CASSYSGDRNSPLHF. CDR3 in DNA: TGTGCCAGCAGTTACTCCGGGGACCGTAATTCACCCCTCCACTTT.

This clonotype was counted ten times or more. This chain joins TRBV9 and TRBJ2-3; D unclear. Between the trimmed V and J ends, which lost 3 bases and 2 bases, there was a span of 16 bases. The CDR3 has 16 residues. Germline V CDR1 and CDR2: SGDLS, YYNGEE. CDR3 sequence: CASSAPPRNTTDTQYF. CDR3 bases: TGTGCCAGCAGCGCGCCCCCCCGCAACACCACAGATACGCAGTATTTT.

The chain is built from TRBV7-2 and TRBJ2-1, with D perhaps being TRBD1 or TRBD2 (5 bases each). Germline V gene sequence: CDR1 SGHTA, CDR2 FQGNSA. Trimming cost V 10 bases and J 6 bases, with 16 bases left between them. There are 13 residues in the CDR3. CDR3 sequence (DNA): TGTGCCACCCGACAGTCCAGCGGCAATGAGCAGTTCTTC. It yields the protein CATRQSSGNEQFF.

This clonotype was seen at least ten times. The V gene is TRBV25-1, the J gene TRBJ1-6, with D perhaps matching TRBD1 (5 bases). This CDR3 has 18 amino acids. CDR1 MGHDK and CDR2 SYGVNS come from the germline V gene. V lost 3 bases and J lost 10, with 25 bases in between. CDR3 nucleotide sequence: TGTGCCAGCAGTGATTCTTGGAGGGGCTCGGGTGGAATCTCACCCCTCCACTTT. As protein: CASSDSWRGSGGISPLHF.

The V gene is TRBV20-1, the J gene TRBJ2-5; 10 bases map to TRBD2. This CDR3 contains 15 residues. Trimming cost V 1 base and J 8 bases; bases outside gene matches: 10. The germline CDR1 and CDR2 sequences are DFQATT and SNEGSKA (reference sequence). CDR3 bases: TGCAGTGCTAGAGTTCCCCCTCTAGCGGGAGAAACCCAGTACTTC. Translating gives CSARVPPLAGETQYF.